This paragraph covers one T cell receptor beta chain sequence. What it recognizes is unknown. The CDR3 covers 14 residues. Deletions cut 5 bases from V and 2 bases from J, with 12 bases between. The V gene's germline CDR1 is LNHDA and CDR2 SQIVND (reference sequence). HIV-negative, healthy adults without recent acute infections or vaccinations were the donors. All participating donors were Caucasian adults from Nashville, Tennessee. These data are taken from a study of shared clonotypes between healthy human individuals. Study results and caveats: Donor scarcity curtailed the genetic and exposure-history diversity represented herein.

Several immunoSEQ 96-well plates shared each subset's DNA, each plate a replicate. This table comes from immunoSEQ multiplex PCR, and its TCRdb copy is limited to in-frame clones, with some not included. Among about 2.5 million clones listed, around 93% were seen once. Sequencing used naive CD4+ T cells from PBMCs. The subset denotes: CD45RA+ positively selected. V usage is TRBV19 and J usage is TRBJ2-5; D is ambiguous. This sequence was found in a man aged 18 to 30 in good health. Some clones in this sample may be carry-over from other donors' samples. The CDR3 here is CASSFGPIQETQYF. The CDR3 DNA reads TGTGCCAGTAGTTTCGGACCCATTCAAGAGACCCAGTACTTC.